The 19 T cell receptor beta chains below were found in one sample sequenced in a study of blood T cell repertoires in COVID-19. Clones were read by immunoSEQ multiplex PCR, and TCRdb kept only the in-frame ones, dropping some. In the table there are more than 350,000 clones, over 75% of which are singletons. Specimen: PBMCs or T cells enriched from blood (not recorded which). These receptors were collected from a young woman who had been exposed to COVID-19.

The chain recombines TRBV28 with TRBJ2-3, with 7 bases aligning to TRBD1. J lost 2 bases, V lost 4 bases, and 12 bases had no gene match. The CDR3 consists of 17 residues. CDR1 and CDR2 (germline): MDHEN, SYDVKM. CDR3 protein: CASSSNRQGIITDTQYF. The CDR3 bases are TGTGCCAGCAGTTCAAATCGACAGGGAATCATCACAGATACGCAGTATTTT.

Only a few counts were recorded for this clone. The chain carries TRBV3-1 (or the pseudogene TRBV3-2) and TRBJ2-7, with 10 bases fitting TRBD1. The CDR3 loop spans 18 amino acids. With V trimmed by 1 base and J by 4 bases, 13 bases remained unmatched. Germline V gene sequence: CDR1 LGHDT, CDR2 YNNKEL (reference sequence). CDR3 DNA: TGTGCCAGCAGCCAAGGATGGGCGAGGACAGGGGGGGGATACGAGCAGTACTTC. It encodes CASSQGWARTGGGYEQYF.

The chain carries TRBV5-1 and TRBJ2-7; a possible D gene is TRBD2 (6 bases). V lost 7 bases to trimming and J lost 1 base, with 15 bases between them. The CDR3 runs 14 residues. CDR1 is SGHRS, CDR2 YFSETQ, per germline. The CDR3 DNA reads TGCGCCAGCGGAAAGGAGGGTGGATCCTACGAGCAGTACTTC. This gives the protein CASGKEGGSYEQYF.

This chain connects TRBV19 to TRBJ2-7; D is possibly TRBD2 (5 bases). This CDR3 has 16 residues. Germline CDR1 reads LNHDA; CDR2 reads SQIVND (reference sequence). V was clipped by 4 bases and J by 3 bases, with 19 bases between them. The CDR3 sequence is CASSRRSNPGGYEQYF. DNA of the CDR3: TGTGCCAGTAGTAGAAGATCTAATCCAGGAGGCTACGAGCAGTACTTC.

This sequence joins TRBV2 and TRBJ2-5, with a weak D call TRBD1 (5 bases). Between the trimmed V and J ends, which lost 7 bases and 2 bases, there was a span of 8 bases. The germline V gene encodes CDR1 SNHLY and CDR2 FYNNEI. The CDR3 loop spans 12 amino acids. The CDR3, as DNA: TGTGCCAGCATAAGGGGACAAGAGACCCAGTACTTC. This sequence encodes CASIRGQETQYF.

This chain connects TRBV7-2 to TRBJ2-5, with 12 bases fitting TRBD2. The trim removed 4 bases at V and 5 bases at J, leaving 14 bases unmatched. Germline values: CDR1 SGHTA, CDR2 FQGNSA. This CDR3 has 18 residues. The CDR3 spells CASSYKTPSGGARETQYF. In nucleotides, the CDR3 is TGTGCCAGCAGCTACAAGACACCTAGCGGGGGGGCCCGGGAGACCCAGTACTTC.

The chain joins TRBV30 to TRBJ1-2; 7 bases are a match to TRBD1. This CDR3 is built from 14 residues. V was pared by 3 bases and J by 2 bases, with 6 bases of the junction left unmatched. CDR1 and CDR2 from the germline V gene are GTSNPN and SVGIG (reference sequence). Here the CDR3 DNA reads TGTGCCTGGAGGGGGAAACAGGGGAACTATGGCTACACCTTC. Protein sequence: CAWRGKQGNYGYTF. The full variable domain, its missing parts supplied by reference TRBV30 and TRBJ1-2, is SQTIHQWPATLVQPVGSPLSLECTVEGTSNPNLYWYRQAAGRGLQLLFYSVGIGQISSEVPQNLSASRPQDRQFILSSKKLLLSDSGFYLCAWRGKQGNYGYTFGSGTRLTVV.

This chain links TRBV2 with TRBJ2-3; TRBD1 is a possible D gene (7 bases). From germline, CDR1 is SNHLY and CDR2 FYNNEI. V gave up 0 bases and J gave up 3 bases, with 16 bases separating them. This CDR3 spans 17 amino acids. The CDR3 nucleotides are TGTGCCAGCAGTGAAGCGATCGGAGGGGGCCTAACAGATACGCAGTATTTT. Translation: CASSEAIGGGLTDTQYF. Drawing the rest from reference TRBV2 and TRBJ2-3, the complete variable domain is EPEVTQTPSHQVTQMGQEVILRCVPISNHLYFYWYRQILGQKVEFLVSFYNNEISEKSEIFDDQFSVERPDGSNFTLKIRSTKLEDSAMYFCASSEAIGGGLTDTQYFGPGTRLTVL.

The DNA for the CDR3 is TGTGCCTGGGGTACAGCAATTTGGTCCTACGAGCAGTACTTC. Protein product: CAWGTAIWSYEQYF. This chain joins TRBV30 and TRBJ2-7; D not certain. The V gene lost 5 bases and the J gene lost 1 base, with 15 bases spanning the gap. CDR3 size: 14 residues. Germline CDR1 and CDR2: GTSNPN and SVGIG (reference sequence).

CDR3 residues: CASRRTSATDTQYF. The CDR3 region has the DNA TGCGCCAGCAGGAGGACTAGCGCCACAGATACGCAGTATTTT. The V call is TRBV4-1, the J call TRBJ2-3; the match to TRBD2 covers 9 bases. Germline lookup yields CDR1 MGHRA and CDR2 YSYEKL. The junction had 3 bases not matched to a gene; V was cut back by 6 bases and J by 2 bases. The CDR3 covers 14 residues.

A remark on this clone: The sample carries other DNA sequences with the same CDR3. The chain carries TRBV12-3 or TRBV12-4 and TRBJ2-1; D gene unclear. The V end lost 5 bases, the J end lost 0 bases, and 2 bases lay between the germline ends. The CDR3 is 12 residues long. CDR3 in DNA: TGTGCCAGCAGTCACTCCTACAATGAGCAGTTCTTC. It is translated as CASSHSYNEQFF.

The gene calls are TRBV11-2 and TRBJ2-7; a weak D match, TRBD2 (5 bases). Trimming removed 1 base from V and 5 bases from J, with 6 bases in between. This CDR3 region has 12 residues. Germline loops: CDR1 SGHAT, CDR2 FQNNGV. The CDR3, as DNA: TGTGCCAGCAGCTTAGGAGGGAACGAGCAGTACTTC. Translated, it gives CASSLGGNEQYF.

The chain is built from TRBV27 and TRBJ1-6; perhaps TRBD1 as D (6 bases). V was cut by 6 bases and J by 0 bases, with 15 bases left in between. The CDR3 covers 17 residues. CDR1 and CDR2 from the germline V gene are MNHEY and SMNVEV (reference sequence). CDR3 residues: CASREKGHSSYNSPLHF. As DNA, the CDR3 is TGTGCCAGCAGGGAAAAGGGACACAGCTCCTATAATTCACCCCTCCACTTT.

The rearrangement joins TRBV6-4 to TRBJ2-2; D gene uncertain. V lost 6 bases to trimming and J lost 0 bases, with 8 bases between them. Germline CDR1 and CDR2: MRHNA and SNTAGT. This CDR3 has 14 residues. The CDR3, as DNA: TGTGCCAGCAGACCTACAGCGAACACCGGGGAGCTGTTTTTT. It yields the protein CASRPTANTGELFF.

This chain links TRBV12-3 or TRBV12-4 with TRBJ2-5; tentative D call: TRBD2 (6 bases). V shed 2 bases and J shed 4 bases, with 8 bases lying between them. The CDR3 runs 13 residues. CDR3 bases: TGTGCCAGCAGTTTACAGGGAGGAGAGACCCAGTACTTC. It specifies CASSLQGGETQYF.

This clone has only one observation. The chain has TRBV7-9 and TRBJ2-1, with D possibly TRBD1 on 5 matching bases. Per germline, CDR1 SEHNR and CDR2 FQNEAQ (reference sequence). The CDR3 is 14 amino acids. Trimming left V 5 bases short and J 6 bases short, with 14 bases between. Here the CDR3 reads CASSQSSRVNEQFF. CDR3 nucleotides: TGTGCCAGCAGCCAGTCCAGCAGGGTCAATGAGCAGTTCTTC.

This rearrangement joins TRBV27 to TRBJ1-6; D uncertain. CDR1 is MNHEY and CDR2 is SMNVEV in the germline V gene (reference sequence). The CDR3 totals 12 residues. The V gene lost 3 bases and the J gene lost 7 bases, with 4 bases spanning the gap. DNA of the CDR3: TGTGCCAGCAGTTTGCGGAATTCACCCCTCCACTTT. Protein: CASSLRNSPLHF.

The chain is built from TRBV5-8 and TRBJ2-7; no clear D gene. The germline CDR1 and CDR2 sequences are SGHTS and YDEGEE. The CDR3 has 15 amino acids. The ends were cut back, 3 bases at V and 0 bases at J, with 13 bases in the middle. For the CDR3, the DNA is TGTGCCAGCAGCTCGGTGTCAACCCACTCCTACGAGCAGTACTTC. This gives the protein CASSSVSTHSYEQYF.

The rearrangement uses TRBV19 and TRBJ2-7; the match to TRBD2 covers 12 bases. V shed 7 bases, J shed 1 base, and the junction held 11 bases outside the gene matches. The germline V gene encodes CDR1 LNHDA and CDR2 SQIVND (reference sequence). CDR3 length: 17 amino acids. The CDR3: CASTLLAGGPSSYEQYF. The CDR3 coding sequence is TGTGCCAGTACCCTCCTAGCGGGAGGGCCGTCGTCCTACGAGCAGTACTTC.